These 4 T cell receptor beta chains share one sample of origin, sequenced in a study of blood T cell repertoires in COVID-19. Repertoires were generated with immunoSEQ multiplex PCR, while TCRdb's copy carries only in-frame clones and drops some. The sample lists 95,000 to 100,000 clones, around 93% occurring once. The sequenced material came from peripheral blood. The receptors here all came from a man aged 45-60 years with acute or convalescent COVID-19.

The V gene is TRBV7-2, the J gene TRBJ1-2; 7 positions match TRBD1. J was trimmed by 9 bases and V by 5 bases; bases with no gene match: 9. Germline-derived CDR1 and CDR2 are SGHTA and FQGNSA. This CDR3 is 13 amino acids long. This CDR3 is CASSANRGLSYTF. CDR3 in DNA: TGTGCCAGCAGCGCTAACAGGGGATTAAGCTACACCTTC. The full variable domain, rest sourced from reference TRBV7-2 and TRBJ1-2, is GAGVSQSPSNKVTEKGKDVELRCDPISGHTALYWYRQSLGQGLEFLIYFQGNSAPDKSGLPSDRFSAERTGGSVSTLTIQRTQQEDSAVYLCASSANRGLSYTFGSGTRLTVV.

The CDR3 nucleotides are TGTGCCAGTAGGGCTAGCGGGGGAATTCAAGAGACCCAGTACTTC. It translates to CASRASGGIQETQYF. The chain combines TRBV19 with TRBJ2-5, with TRBD2 identical over 10 bases. Germline CDR1 reads LNHDA; CDR2 reads SQIVND (reference sequence). J lost 2 bases, V lost 6 bases, and 6 bases had no gene match. The CDR3 is 15 amino acids.

V usage is TRBV12-3 or TRBV12-4 and J usage is TRBJ1-1, with unresolved D. Trimming pared 1 base from V and 3 bases from J, leaving 6 bases between. The CDR3 length is 13 residues. The CDR3, as DNA: TGTGCCAGCAGTTTAGACGAGTACACTGAAGCTTTCTTT. Amino acids: CASSLDEYTEAFF.

This clone occurred a few times. This chain links TRBV9 with TRBJ1-3, with D tentatively TRBD1 (5 bases). The CDR3 covers 17 residues. The V end was cut by 1 base, the J end by 0 bases, with 14 bases between. From germline, CDR1 is SGDLS and CDR2 YYNGEE. The CDR3 reads CASSVRGEESSGNTIYF. DNA of the CDR3: TGTGCCAGCAGCGTACGGGGGGAGGAGAGCTCTGGAAACACCATATATTTT.